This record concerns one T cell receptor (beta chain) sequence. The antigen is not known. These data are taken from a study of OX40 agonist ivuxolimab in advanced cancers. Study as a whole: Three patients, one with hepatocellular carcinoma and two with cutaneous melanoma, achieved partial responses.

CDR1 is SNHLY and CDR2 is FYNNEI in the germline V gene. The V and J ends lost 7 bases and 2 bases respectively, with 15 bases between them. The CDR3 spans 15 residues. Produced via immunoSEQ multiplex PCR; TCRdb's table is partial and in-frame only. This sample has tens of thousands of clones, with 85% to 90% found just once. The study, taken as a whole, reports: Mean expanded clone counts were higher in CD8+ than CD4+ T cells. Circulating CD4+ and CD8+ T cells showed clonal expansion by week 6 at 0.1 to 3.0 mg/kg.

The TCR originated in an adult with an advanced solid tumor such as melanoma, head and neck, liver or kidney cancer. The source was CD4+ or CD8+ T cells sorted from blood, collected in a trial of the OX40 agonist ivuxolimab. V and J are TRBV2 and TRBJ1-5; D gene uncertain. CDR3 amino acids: CASTGQARGNQPQHF. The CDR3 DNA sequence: TGTGCCAGCACGGGCCAGGCCCGAGGCAATCAGCCCCAGCATTTT. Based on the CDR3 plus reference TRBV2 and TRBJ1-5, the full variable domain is EPEVTQTPSHQVTQMGQEVILRCVPISNHLYFYWYRQILGQKVEFLVSFYNNEISEKSEIFDDQFSVERPDGSNFTLKIRSTKLEDSAMYFCASTGQARGNQPQHFGDGTRLSIL.